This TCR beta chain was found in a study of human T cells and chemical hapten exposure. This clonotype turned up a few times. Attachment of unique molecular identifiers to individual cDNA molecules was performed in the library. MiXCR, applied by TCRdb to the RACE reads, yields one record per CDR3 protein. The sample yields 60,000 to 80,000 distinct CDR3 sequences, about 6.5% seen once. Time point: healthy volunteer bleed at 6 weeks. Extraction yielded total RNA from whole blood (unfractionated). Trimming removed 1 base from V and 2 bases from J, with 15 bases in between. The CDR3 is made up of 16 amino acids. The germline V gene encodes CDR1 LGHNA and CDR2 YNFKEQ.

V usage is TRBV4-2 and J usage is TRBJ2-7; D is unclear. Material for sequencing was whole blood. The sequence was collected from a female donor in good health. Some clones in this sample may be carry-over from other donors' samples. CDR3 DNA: TGTGCCAGCAGCCAAGGGACCAGTCCTCAAGCCTACGAGCAGTACTTC. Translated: CASSQGTSPQAYEQYF.